Detailed here is one TCR beta chain. Its antigen target is currently unknown. Within one base of it there is no much larger clone, and no base qualities were kept. The entry originates in a study of blood T cell repertoires in COVID-19 (dated by TCRdb to about 2020). For the study in its entirety: Collaborator samples came from the United States, Italy and Spain and covered acute and convalescent phases of COVID-19. The material from the prospective study consisted of cDNA or gDNA derived from T cells, B-cell-depleted T cells, or PBMCs. Subjects who had been exposed to COVID-19, were actively infected with it, or had recovered from it provided the deeply sampled blood TCRbeta repertoires that made up the dataset. The repertoires were released in a freely available public database meant as a resource for research on the immune response to SARS-CoV-2. The samples were drawn from the first 160 participants of the ongoing ImmuneRACE study and from over 950 subjects provided by 6 global collaborators. The sample metadata nearly always contained a de-identified subject ID, COVID-19 status, age in years and sex. Where available, HLA class I and class II types were obtained from metadata supplied by the sample provider rather than from assay-based typing. Overall study outcomes, separate from this receptor: The amount of clinical and demographic metadata varied by source and participant and was provided uncurated.

The V end gives up 4 bases and the J end 12 bases, leaving 12 bases in the junction not matched to a gene. Sequences SGHAT (CDR1) and FQNNGV (CDR2) are obtained from the germline V gene. Including cysteine and phenylalanine, the CDR3 has 14 amino acids. Solely the CDR3 DNA is kept, with 42 bases framed from the first base. TCRbeta CDR3 regions were amplified from genomic DNA by means of the immunoSEQ Assay, a bias-controlled multiplex PCR. Concerning the study's data processing: The number of nucleated cells in each sample was estimated from the amplification of reference gene primers within the assay. To quantify the absolute abundance of each unique TCRbeta CDR3 rearrangement, sequence reads were collapsed and filtered. For each sample, productive Simpson clonality was calculated as the square root of Simpson's diversity index across productive rearrangements. TCRdb retrieved this table from immuneACCESS and kept in-frame rearrangements only. Not all clones are present; in checked studies, unresolved V genes account for under half, and no reason is known for the remainder. The D gene and trimming were derived from the DNA, and the V and J assignments and clone size from that table. This sample gives 62,000 or so clones in total; over 70% of them show up just once. Roughly 2.4% of the sample rests with the top ten.

Whole blood was collected in K2EDTA tubes by collaborating institutions according to the institutions' own protocols. For TCRbeta analysis, collaborators shipped samples in one of three forms: frozen whole blood, isolated PBMCs, or DNA extracted from either of those sample types. The origin of this receptor is a human donor in a cohort sampled during active COVID-19. The sequenced sample consisted of peripheral blood. The rearranged chain carries TRBV11-2 and TRBJ2-1, with TRBD2 matching 7 junction bases. For the CDR3, the sequence is CASSSGPAGRGQFF. The nucleotide sequence reads as follows: TGTGCCAGCAGCTCTGGGCCGGCGGGGAGGGGGCAGTTCTTC.